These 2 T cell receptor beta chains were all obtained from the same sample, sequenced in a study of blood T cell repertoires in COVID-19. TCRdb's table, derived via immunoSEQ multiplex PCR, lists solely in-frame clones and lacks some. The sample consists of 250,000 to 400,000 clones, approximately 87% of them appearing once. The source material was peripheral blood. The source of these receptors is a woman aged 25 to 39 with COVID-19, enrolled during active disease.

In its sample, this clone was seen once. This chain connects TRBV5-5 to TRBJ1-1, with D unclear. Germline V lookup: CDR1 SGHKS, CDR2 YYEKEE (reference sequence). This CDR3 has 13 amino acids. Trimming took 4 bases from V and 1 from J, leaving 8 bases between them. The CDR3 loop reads CASSLTQNTEAFF. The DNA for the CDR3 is TGTGCCAGCAGCCTGACTCAGAACACTGAAGCTTTCTTT.

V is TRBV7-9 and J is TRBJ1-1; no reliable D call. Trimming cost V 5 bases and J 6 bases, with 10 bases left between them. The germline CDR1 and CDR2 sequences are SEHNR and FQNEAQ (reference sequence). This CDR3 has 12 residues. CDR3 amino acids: CASSLSESEAFF. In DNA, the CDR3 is TGTGCCAGCAGCCTTTCTGAGTCTGAAGCTTTCTTT.